The 32 T cell receptor beta chains below all came from one sample that was sequenced in a study of blood T cells in healthy people across ages. Alongside a J-beta primer mix, a sample-barcoded 5' primer served in a second PCR lasting about 7 to 11 cycles. MiXCR, applied by TCRdb to the 5' RACE reads, yields one record per CDR3 protein. The sample contains over 600,000 distinct CDR3 sequences, around 20% of which appear only once. Material: blood. These receptors were taken from a man aged 65 to 85 in good health.

The chain joins TRBV9 to TRBJ2-2; no definite D call. This CDR3 has 12 amino acids. Trimming stripped 0 bases from V and 6 bases from J, with 3 bases between. Germline V gene lookup returns CDR1 SGDLS and CDR2 YYNGEE. The CDR3 sequence: CASSVGSGELFF. As DNA, the CDR3 is TGTGCCAGCAGCGTAGGCTCCGGGGAGCTGTTTTTT.

The CDR3 spells CASSLTGGQNEQFF. CDR3 sequence (DNA): TGTGCCAGCAGCTTGACAGGGGGCCAGAATGAGCAGTTCTTC. The chain is built from TRBV6-2 or TRBV6-3 and TRBJ2-1, with 10 positions matching TRBD1. CDR1 is MNHEY, CDR2 SVGEGT, per germline. This CDR3 is built from 14 residues. V was pared by 6 bases and J by 7 bases, with 6 bases of the junction left unmatched.

This chain uses TRBV27 with TRBJ2-2, with D perhaps given as TRBD1 or TRBD2 (5 bases each). Trimming stripped 3 bases from V and 5 bases from J, with 10 bases between. Germline CDR1 MNHEY, CDR2 SMNVEV (reference sequence). The CDR3 spans 14 residues. CDR3 sequence (DNA): TGTGCCAGCAGTTTTCGGGGCGTGACCGGGGAGCTGTTTTTT. It is translated as CASSFRGVTGELFF.

This clonotype has more than one count but fewer than ten. The genes are TRBV15 and TRBJ1-6; D uncertain. This CDR3 has 15 amino acids. Germline V gene data show CDR1 as LNHNV and CDR2 as YYDKDF (reference sequence). The V end lost 0 bases, the J end lost 7 bases, and 10 bases lay between the germline ends. This chain's CDR3 is CATSRDLSLNSPLHF. CDR3 DNA: TGTGCCACCAGCAGAGATTTGTCATTGAATTCACCCCTCCACTTT.

This chain links TRBV7-9 with TRBJ1-6, with D perhaps TRBD1 (6 bases). Germline CDR1 reads SEHNR; CDR2 reads FQNEAQ (reference sequence). The CDR3 spans 15 residues. Trimming left V 7 bases short and J 7 bases short, with 17 bases between. This CDR3 reads CASNEGGTRNSPLHF. DNA for the CDR3: TGTGCCAGCAACGAAGGCGGGACAAGAAATTCACCCCTCCACTTT.

This clonotype was picked up many times. This chain uses TRBV11-2 with TRBJ2-5, with 7 bases that match TRBD1. The CDR3 totals 17 residues. The germline gives CDR1 SGHAT, CDR2 FQNNGV. Germline trimming cut 1 base from V and 5 bases from J; bases unmatched to any gene: 13. The CDR3 DNA sequence: TGTGCCAGCAGCTTAGGGAGCCCGACAGGGCCTCGGGAGACCCAGTACTTC. This gives the protein CASSLGSPTGPRETQYF.

In regard to this clonotype: Possible read error: a much larger clone is one base away. The chain joins TRBV28 to TRBJ2-7, with a tentative D call TRBD2 (5 bases). The CDR3 consists of 12 residues. Germline lookup yields CDR1 MDHEN and CDR2 SYDVKM. Here the CDR3 DNA reads TGTGCCGGCAGTTCGGGATACTACGAGCAGTACTTC. Amino acids: CAGSSGYYEQYF.

V and J are TRBV27 and TRBJ1-6; TRBD1 aligns across 8 bases. Germline assignment: CDR1 MNHEY and CDR2 SMNVEV (reference sequence). This CDR3 is 15 amino acids long. V lost 2 bases and J lost 4; bases outside the gene matches: 1. The CDR3 loop is CASSLRQGYNSPLHF. DNA for the CDR3: TGTGCCAGCAGTTTAAGACAGGGGTATAATTCACCCCTCCACTTT.

This clonotype was recorded a few times. The chain recombines TRBV21-1 with TRBJ2-1. TRBV21-1 is shown as a pseudogene. This CDR3 has 16 amino acids. The CDR3 loop reads CASTRQQQTPYNEQFF. As DNA, the CDR3 is TGTGCCAGCACCAGGCAGCAGCAAACCCCCTACAATGAGCAGTTCTTC.

Note on this clonotype: One base away lies a much larger clone, so this may be a sequencing read error. The chain recombines TRBV27 with TRBJ2-7, with D possibly TRBD2 on 6 matching bases. CDR1 and CDR2 (germline): MNHEY, SMNVEV (reference sequence). V lost 6 bases, J lost 0 bases, and 9 bases lay in between. CDR3 length equals 13 residues. This chain's CDR3 is CASRGGSSYEQYF. In DNA form, the CDR3 reads TGTGCCAGCAGGGGGGGAAGCTCCTACGAGCAGTACTTC.

A word on this clonotype: Germline and junction disagree at one end, which may indicate a read error. This chain connects TRBV29-1 to TRBJ2-3; the match to TRBD2 covers 15 bases. The CDR3 extends over 11 amino acids. The germline gives CDR1 SQVTM, CDR2 ANQGSEA. This CDR3 is CSVDGLAGGVF. The CDR3 DNA reads as TGCAGCGTTGACGGACTAGCGGGAGGGGTATTT.

This clonotype was picked up many times. The gene calls are TRBV4-3 and TRBJ2-7; 7 bases are a match to TRBD1. J lost 1 base, V lost 5 bases, and 5 bases had no gene match. This CDR3 has 14 amino acids. The germline CDR1 and CDR2 sequences are LGHNA and YSLEER. This CDR3 reads CASSAYRGSYEQYF. In nucleotides, the CDR3 is TGCGCCAGCAGCGCCTACAGGGGATCCTACGAGCAGTACTTC.

The gene calls are TRBV5-5 and TRBJ2-3; TRBD2 matches 12 bases. The J segment lost 6 bases and the V segment lost 3 bases, leaving 8 bases of the junction unmatched. The CDR3 is 16 amino acids. Germline assignment: CDR1 SGHKS and CDR2 YYEKEE (reference sequence). The CDR3 sequence is CASSSATSGSGDTQYF. The CDR3 DNA sequence: TGTGCCAGCAGCTCCGCGACTAGCGGGAGTGGTGATACGCAGTATTTT.

The rearrangement links TRBV13 to TRBJ2-5; either TRBD1 or TRBD2 may fit D (5 bases each). V was cut by 8 bases and J by 5 bases, with 15 bases left in between. The length of the CDR3 is 13 residues. Germline V gene data show CDR1 as PRHDT and CDR2 as FYEKMQ (reference sequence). This chain's CDR3 is CASHAWDGETQYF. The CDR3, as DNA: TGTGCCAGCCATGCTTGGGACGGGGAGACCCAGTACTTC.

V gene TRBV7-2 combines with J gene TRBJ2-1, with 8 bases fitting TRBD2. Per the germline V gene, CDR1 is SGHTA and CDR2 is FQGNSA. With V trimmed by 4 bases and J by 5 bases, 7 bases remained unmatched. This CDR3 has 15 amino acids. The CDR3 region is CASSSRGGRNNEQFF. In DNA form, the CDR3 reads TGTGCCAGCAGCTCCCGGGGGGGGCGTAACAATGAGCAGTTCTTC.

This clonotype was found a few times. The chain links TRBV5-6 to TRBJ2-5; TRBD1 agrees at 10 bases. The ends lost 4 bases at V and 5 bases at J; junction bases unmatched: 11. CDR1 is SGHDT, CDR2 YYEEEE, per germline. There are 16 residues in the CDR3. The CDR3 nucleotides read TGTGCCAGCAGCCGATCCGGGACAGGGGTTAGGGAGACCCAGTACTTC. As protein: CASSRSGTGVRETQYF.

The chain couples TRBV3-1 to TRBJ2-7, with 11 bases identical to TRBD2. The trim removed 4 bases at V and 5 bases at J, leaving 13 bases unmatched. Germline V gene sequence: CDR1 LGHDT, CDR2 YNNKEL (reference sequence). CDR3 length equals 17 residues. This chain's CDR3 is CASSPSVGRLAGNEQYF. The CDR3 DNA reads TGTGCCAGCAGCCCGTCAGTAGGAAGACTAGCGGGAAACGAGCAGTACTTC.

A note on this clonotype: The germline gene is not matched at one end of the junction; a read error may be the cause. The chain couples TRBV25-1 to TRBJ2-7; D is undetermined. CDR3 length equals 10 residues. From germline, CDR1 is MGHDK and CDR2 SYGVNS. The CDR3 coding sequence is TGTTCCAGTGGCAACTACGAGCAGTACTTC. Its protein is CSSGNYEQYF.

The CDR3 nucleotides read TGTGCCAGCAGTTTCCCTACAGGGGGTAATGAAAAACTGTTTTTT. Its protein is CASSFPTGGNEKLFF. The chain joins TRBV12-3 or TRBV12-4 to TRBJ1-4; 8 bases are shared with TRBD1. The CDR3 totals 15 residues. V shed 3 bases and J 4 bases; nucleotides not matched to a gene: 4.

The chain links TRBV12-3 or TRBV12-4 to TRBJ2-5; D gene ambiguous. The closer fit of TRBJ2-7 to the DNA end suggests the J call may be wrong. The CDR3 length is 15 residues. The CDR3 is CASSLTLGSAYEQYF. For the CDR3, the DNA is TGTGCCAGCAGTTTAACTCTGGGATCCGCCTACGAGCAGTACTTC.

This clonotype occurred once. CDR3 DNA: TGCGCCAGCAGCCAAGACACGGGAGCGCATTACGAGCAGTACTTC. Translated, it gives CASSQDTGAHYEQYF. The J gene is TRBJ2-1, the V gene TRBV4-3, with D possibly being TRBD2 (6 bases). Matching the DNA end better, TRBJ2-7 makes the J call doubtful. The CDR3 is 15 amino acids. The V gene's germline CDR1 is LGHNA and CDR2 YSLEER.

The rearrangement links TRBV20-1 to TRBJ1-3; D is undetermined. This CDR3 is built from 16 residues. Germline V CDR1 and CDR2: DFQATT, SNEGSKA (reference sequence). V shed 1 base and J shed 0 bases, with 13 bases lying between them. The CDR3 protein is CSARGRGLSSGNTIYF. CDR3 DNA sequence: TGCAGTGCTAGAGGTCGGGGTCTGAGCTCTGGAAACACCATATATTTT.

V and J are TRBV20-1 and TRBJ2-5; possible D gene TRBD1, 5 bases. CDR1 DFQATT and CDR2 SNEGSKA come from the germline V gene (reference sequence). The CDR3 covers 12 residues. Trimming shortened V by 1 base and J by 5 bases, and 8 bases separated the two germline ends. In DNA form, the CDR3 reads TGCAGTGCTAGAGTAGGGGATGAGACCCAGTACTTC. Translating it yields CSARVGDETQYF.

This clonotype was recorded a few times. The chain uses TRBV3-1 and TRBJ1-1; no clear D gene. The germline V and J ends were trimmed by 3 bases and 3 bases, with 11 bases remaining between them. Germline values: CDR1 LGHDT, CDR2 YNNKEL (reference sequence). The CDR3 contains 14 residues. The CDR3 DNA reads as TGTGCCAGCAGCCATACCTATCGGGACACTGAAGCTTTCTTT. Protein sequence: CASSHTYRDTEAFF.

V gene TRBV6-2 or TRBV6-3 combines with J gene TRBJ2-4; D is tentatively TRBD1 or TRBD2 (6 bases each). The CDR3 runs 16 residues. CDR1 and CDR2 (germline): MNHEY, SVGEGT. V was shortened by 5 bases and J by 2 bases, with 16 bases between the two germline ends. CDR3 sequence reads: CASSQTGTPTKNIQYF. CDR3 sequence (DNA): TGTGCCAGCAGTCAAACAGGGACTCCTACCAAAAACATTCAGTACTTC.

V usage is TRBV18 and J usage is TRBJ2-1, with 9 bases that match TRBD1. CDR1 is KGHSH and CDR2 is LQKENI in the germline V gene. CDR3 length equals 16 residues. J gave up 5 bases and V 0 bases, and 5 bases lay outside the gene matches. The CDR3: CASSPPLGQGNNEQFF. The DNA for the CDR3 is TGTGCCAGCTCACCACCGCTTGGACAGGGGAACAATGAGCAGTTCTTC.

This clonotype was picked up a small number of times. The chain recombines TRBV7-2 with TRBJ2-5; D is possibly TRBD1 (5 bases). CDR1 is SGHTA and CDR2 is FQGNSA in the germline V gene. Deletions cut 5 bases from V and 7 bases from J, with 23 bases between. The CDR3 runs 16 residues. CDR3 in DNA: TGTGCCAGCAGCCTATCCCCACCGCAGGGAAGGGGGACCCAGTACTTC. Translated, it gives CASSLSPPQGRGTQYF.

V is TRBV27 and J is TRBJ2-7; 10 bases are a match to TRBD1. CDR1 is MNHEY and CDR2 is SMNVEV in the germline V gene (reference sequence). Trimming at V came to 1 base and at J to 3 bases, leaving 3 bases not matched to a gene. CDR3 length equals 15 residues. The DNA of the CDR3 is TGTGCCAGCAGTTTATTCGGGACAGGGGACTACGAGCAGTACTTC. Translating it yields CASSLFGTGDYEQYF.

The V and J genes are TRBV7-2 and TRBJ2-3, with 7 bases identical to TRBD2. Germline lookup yields CDR1 SGHTA and CDR2 FQGNSA. The CDR3 sequence is 19 residues long. Losses at the gene ends were 0 bases for V and 3 bases for J; bases not matched to a gene: 15. CDR3 nucleotides: TGTGCCAGCAGCTTAGCGAGGGCTGGCGGGAGTAGTAAGACAGATACGCAGTATTTT. Translated, it gives CASSLARAGGSSKTDTQYF.

The sample holds a few counts of this clonotype. This chain uses TRBV14 with TRBJ2-5, with 7 nucleotides matching TRBD1. Germline V gene sequence: CDR1 SGHDN, CDR2 FVKESK. J lost 0 bases, V lost 3 bases, and 4 bases had no gene match. CDR3 length: 15 amino acids. CDR3 nucleotide sequence: TGTGCCAGCAGCCAGTGGGACAGCTACCAAGAGACCCAGTACTTC. Amino acids: CASSQWDSYQETQYF.

A few counts support this clonotype. This chain joins TRBV7-2 and TRBJ2-7; 9 positions match TRBD2. The CDR3 consists of 15 residues. J gave up 6 bases and V 1 base, and 7 bases lay outside the gene matches. CDR1 SGHTA and CDR2 FQGNSA come from the germline V gene. The CDR3 loop is CASSLGVAGAGEQYF. The CDR3 DNA is TGTGCCAGCAGCTTAGGAGTAGCGGGAGCTGGCGAGCAGTACTTC.

Many counts were recorded for this clonotype. A read error may account for a junction end that differs from germline. The chain joins TRBV4-3 to TRBJ2-3; D possibly corresponds to TRBD1 (7 bases). Germline V gene lookup returns CDR1 LGHNA and CDR2 YSLEER. The length of the CDR3 is 14 residues. CDR3 region: CASSQGGLTDTQYF. DNA for the CDR3: TGTGCCAGCAGCCAGGGGGGTCTCACAGATACGCAGTATTTT.